Listed below are T cell receptor beta chains from one sample, sequenced in a study of shared clonotypes between healthy human individuals. Generated by immunoSEQ multiplex PCR, the TCRdb table keeps only in-frame clones and is missing some. Of nearly 600,000 clones listed, 95% to 96% are singletons. Input material: naive CD8+ T cells sorted from blood. Source of these receptors: a woman aged 25 to 39 in good health. CDR3s include the opening cysteine and the closing phenylalanine or tryptophan.

v_gene,j_gene,CDR3aa
TRBV27,TRBJ1-1,CASIKGMGTEAFF
TRBV13,TRBJ2-3,CASSQGGLGGTDTQYF
TRBV28,TRBJ2-2,CASSDPRERITGELFF
TRBV11-2,TRBJ2-7,CASSLFAGGSYEQYF
TRBV7-8,TRBJ2-3,CASSFGGETTDTQYF
TRBV7-7,TRBJ2-1,CASSLEGGYGNNEQFF
TRBV5-1,TRBJ2-2,CASSLSGLAGVDNTGELFF
TRBV14,TRBJ2-1,CASSRFTSGRNNEQFF
TRBV19,TRBJ2-7,CASSPGGGHAYEQYF
TRBV27,TRBJ2-7,CASSLRGGDYDEQYF
TRBV19,TRBJ2-4,CASRGAIGIKNIQYF
TRBV7-2,TRBJ2-7,CASSSVPVPGDEQYF
TRBV13,TRBJ2-3,CASSLAGRARDTQYF
TRBV7-9,TRBJ1-2,CASSLKDLYGYTF
TRBV27,TRBJ2-1,CASSLSGTNEQFF
TRBV29-1,TRBJ2-1,CSVEYNEQFF
TRBV28,TRBJ2-7,CASSFFRGPYEQYF
TRBV27,TRBJ2-7,CASSLSTGALSYEQYF
TRBV7-9,TRBJ1-1,CASRTGTSNTEAFF
TRBV5-6,TRBJ2-5,CASSPGGRGDQETQYF
TRBV28,TRBJ1-1,CASRSILSKVGNTEAFF
TRBV7-9,TRBJ2-5,CASSLAGLAFRQETQYF
TRBV4-1,TRBJ2-7,CASSQDIGRDYEQYF
TRBV27,TRBJ2-1,CASSYNYNEQFF
TRBV6-5,TRBJ2-7,CASGGGGTSYEQYF
TRBV19,TRBJ2-3,CASSMAGGTDTQYF
TRBV27,TRBJ2-2,CASSLAGGLLGELFF
TRBV2,TRBJ1-5,CASSAFLGVNQPQHF
TRBV27,TRBJ2-7,CASSPNANEQYF
TRBV5-4,TRBJ2-7,CASSLASAGRYEQYF
TRBV28,TRBJ2-3,CASSAGGNTDTQYF
TRBV9,TRBJ2-3,CASSGTPGQGSGDTQYF
TRBV4-1,TRBJ2-5,CASSYRDRGLGETQYF
TRBV28,TRBJ2-7,CASSLSLTGNNEQYF
TRBV7-2,TRBJ2-7,CASSLAPWLLKQNEQYF
TRBV5-4,TRBJ2-7,CASSLYPTGSYEQYF
TRBV13,TRBJ2-7,CASSFQTGGSDEQYF
TRBV28,TRBJ1-4,CASRPSTGVDEKLFF
TRBV6-5,TRBJ2-1,CASGPGNPDNEQFF
TRBV11-2,TRBJ1-4,CASSSLDSTGYEKLFF
TRBV27,TRBJ1-2,CASRGPGVGDYGYTF
TRBV15,TRBJ2-7,CATSRGRQGSYEQYF
TRBV7-8,TRBJ1-1,CASSLVHTEAFF
TRBV28,TRBJ2-5,CASSSGLAENQETQYF
TRBV27,TRBJ2-1,CATSSYNEQFF
TRBV14,TRBJ2-3,CASSHLKTGQGTQYF
TRBV11-2,TRBJ2-1,CASSQTSGNYNEQFF
TRBV27,TRBJ2-7,CASSLSGLAAYEQYF
TRBV9,TRBJ2-1,CASSVDTSGVYNEQFF
TRBV20-1,TRBJ2-7,CSAREAQQYF